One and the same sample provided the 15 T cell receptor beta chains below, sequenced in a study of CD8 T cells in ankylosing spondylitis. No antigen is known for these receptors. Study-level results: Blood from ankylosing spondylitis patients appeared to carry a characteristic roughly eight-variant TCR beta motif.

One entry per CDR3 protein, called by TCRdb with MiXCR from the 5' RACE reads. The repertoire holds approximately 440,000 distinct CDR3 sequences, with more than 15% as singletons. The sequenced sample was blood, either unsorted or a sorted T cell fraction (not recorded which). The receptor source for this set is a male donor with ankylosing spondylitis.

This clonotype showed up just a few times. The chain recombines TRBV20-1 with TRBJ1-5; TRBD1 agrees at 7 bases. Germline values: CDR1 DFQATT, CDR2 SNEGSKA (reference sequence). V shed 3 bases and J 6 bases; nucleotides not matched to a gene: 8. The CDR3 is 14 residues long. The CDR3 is CSARTGKESQPQHF. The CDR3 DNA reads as TGCAGTGCTAGGACAGGGAAGGAGAGTCAGCCCCAGCATTTT.

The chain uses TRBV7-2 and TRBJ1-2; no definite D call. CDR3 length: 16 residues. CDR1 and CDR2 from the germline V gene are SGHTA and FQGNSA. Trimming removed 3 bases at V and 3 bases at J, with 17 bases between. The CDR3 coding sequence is TGTGCCAGCAGCTTCAGGAATAGCGCTTCGGACTATGGCTACACCTTC. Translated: CASSFRNSASDYGYTF.

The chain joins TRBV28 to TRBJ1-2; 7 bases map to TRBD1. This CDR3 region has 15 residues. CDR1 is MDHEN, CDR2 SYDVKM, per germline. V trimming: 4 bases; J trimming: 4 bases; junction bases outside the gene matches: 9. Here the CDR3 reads CASSSPQGDSYGYTF. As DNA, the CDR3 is TGTGCCAGCAGTTCCCCCCAGGGGGACTCCTATGGCTACACCTTC.

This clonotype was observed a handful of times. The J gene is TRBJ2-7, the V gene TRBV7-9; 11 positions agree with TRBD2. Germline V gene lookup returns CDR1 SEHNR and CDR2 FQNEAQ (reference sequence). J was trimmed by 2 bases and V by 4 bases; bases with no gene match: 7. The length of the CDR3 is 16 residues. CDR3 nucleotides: TGTGCCAGCAGCTACACTAGCGGGAGTCCTCCCTACGAGCAGTACTTC. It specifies CASSYTSGSPPYEQYF.

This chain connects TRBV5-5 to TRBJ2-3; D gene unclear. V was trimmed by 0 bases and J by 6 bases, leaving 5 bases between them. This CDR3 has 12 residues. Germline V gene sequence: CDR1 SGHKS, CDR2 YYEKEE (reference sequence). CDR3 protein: CASSLEVDTQYF. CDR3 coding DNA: TGTGCCAGCAGCTTGGAAGTGGATACGCAGTATTTT.

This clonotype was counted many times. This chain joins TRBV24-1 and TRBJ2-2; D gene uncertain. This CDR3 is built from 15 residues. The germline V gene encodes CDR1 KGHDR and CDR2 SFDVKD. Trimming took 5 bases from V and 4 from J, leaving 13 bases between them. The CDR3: CATSGQTDRTGELFF. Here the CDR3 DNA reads TGTGCCACCAGTGGTCAAACGGACCGCACCGGGGAGCTGTTTTTT.

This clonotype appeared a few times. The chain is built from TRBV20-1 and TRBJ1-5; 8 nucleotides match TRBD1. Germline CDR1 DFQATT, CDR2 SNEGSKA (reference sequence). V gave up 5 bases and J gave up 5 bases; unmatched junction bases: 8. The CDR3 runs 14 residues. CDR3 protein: CSAYQGAADQPQHF. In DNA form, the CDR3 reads TGCAGTGCTTATCAGGGGGCTGCTGATCAGCCCCAGCATTTT.

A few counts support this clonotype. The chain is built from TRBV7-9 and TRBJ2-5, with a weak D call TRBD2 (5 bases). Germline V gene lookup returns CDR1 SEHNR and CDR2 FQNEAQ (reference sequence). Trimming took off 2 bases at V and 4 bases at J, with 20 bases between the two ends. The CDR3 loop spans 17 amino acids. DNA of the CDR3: TGTGCCAGCAGCTTATACGTCATCACGGGGTCGGGAGAGACCCAGTACTTC. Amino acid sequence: CASSLYVITGSGETQYF.

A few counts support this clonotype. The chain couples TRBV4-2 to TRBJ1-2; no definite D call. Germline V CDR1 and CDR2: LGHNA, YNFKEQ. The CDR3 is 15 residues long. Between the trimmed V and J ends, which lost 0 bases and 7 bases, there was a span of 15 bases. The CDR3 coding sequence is TGTGCCAGCAGCCAAGATCTGGGAGGGTTCGGTGGCTACACCTTC. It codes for CASSQDLGGFGGYTF.

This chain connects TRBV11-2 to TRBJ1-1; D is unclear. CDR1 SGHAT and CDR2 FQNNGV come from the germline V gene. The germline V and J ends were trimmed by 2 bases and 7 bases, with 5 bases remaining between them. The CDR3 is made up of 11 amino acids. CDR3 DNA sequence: TGTGCCAGCAGCTTAAGGGATGAAGCTTTCTTT. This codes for CASSLRDEAFF.

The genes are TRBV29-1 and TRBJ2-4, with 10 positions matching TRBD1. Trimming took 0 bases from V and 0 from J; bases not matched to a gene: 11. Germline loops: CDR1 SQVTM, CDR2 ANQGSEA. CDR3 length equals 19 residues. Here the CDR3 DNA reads TGCAGCGTTGAAGATATCAGGGACAGGGGACCTATAGCCAAAAACATTCAGTACTTC. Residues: CSVEDIRDRGPIAKNIQYF. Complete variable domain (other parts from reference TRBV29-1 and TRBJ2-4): SAVISQKPSRDICQRGTSLTIQCQVDSQVTMMFWYRQQPGQSLTLIATANQGSEATYESGFVIDKFPISRPNLTFSTLTVSNMSPEDSSIYLCSVEDIRDRGPIAKNIQYFGAGTRLSVL.

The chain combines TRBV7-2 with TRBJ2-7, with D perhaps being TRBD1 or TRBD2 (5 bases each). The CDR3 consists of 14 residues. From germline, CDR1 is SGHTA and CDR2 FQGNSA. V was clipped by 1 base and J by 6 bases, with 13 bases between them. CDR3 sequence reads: CASSLGGPISEQYF. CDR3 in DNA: TGTGCCAGCAGCTTAGGGGGACCGATTTCCGAGCAGTACTTC.

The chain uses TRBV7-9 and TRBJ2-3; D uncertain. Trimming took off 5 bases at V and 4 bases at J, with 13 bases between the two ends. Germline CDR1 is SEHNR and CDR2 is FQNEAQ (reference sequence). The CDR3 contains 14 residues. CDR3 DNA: TGTGCCAGCAGCCCGGCCCCAAGCGCAGATACGCAGTATTTT. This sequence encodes CASSPAPSADTQYF.

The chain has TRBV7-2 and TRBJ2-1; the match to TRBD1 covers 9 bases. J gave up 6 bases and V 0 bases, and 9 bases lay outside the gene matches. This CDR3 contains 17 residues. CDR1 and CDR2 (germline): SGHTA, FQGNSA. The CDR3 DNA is TGTGCCAGCAGCTTAGCCGCGGGGACAGGGAAAACCAATGAGCAGTTCTTC. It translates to CASSLAAGTGKTNEQFF.

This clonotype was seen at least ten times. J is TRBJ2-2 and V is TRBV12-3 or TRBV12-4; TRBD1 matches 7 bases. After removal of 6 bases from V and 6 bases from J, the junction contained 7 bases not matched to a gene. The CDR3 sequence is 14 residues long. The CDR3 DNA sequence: TGTGCCAGCAGGTCCGGACAGGTCTCCGGGGAGCTGTTTTTT. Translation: CASRSGQVSGELFF.